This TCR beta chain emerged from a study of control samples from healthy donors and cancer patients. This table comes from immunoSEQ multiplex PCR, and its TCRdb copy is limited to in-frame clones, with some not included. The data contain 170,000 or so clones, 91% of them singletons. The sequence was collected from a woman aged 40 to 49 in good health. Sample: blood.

CDR3 in DNA: TGTGCCAGCAGCGGATCGACAGGCGTCTATGGCTACACCTTC. Amino acid sequence: CASSGSTGVYGYTF. The chain employs TRBV5-6 and TRBJ1-2; a possible D gene is TRBD1 (6 bases). The ends were cut back, 4 bases at V and 4 bases at J, with 14 bases in the middle. Looked up from germline, CDR1 is SGHDT and CDR2 is YYEEEE. The CDR3 consists of 14 residues.